This T cell receptor (beta chain) came from a study of cytomegalovirus exposure and HLA in healthy donors. Study outcomes and limitations: The authors listed 150 to 200 TCR beta chains as cytomegalovirus-associated. A later analysis reportedly found that, within productive TCRs, an Asian-associated ancestry cluster had fewer N-insertions than the mean observed across the roughly 700 donors. TCR beta V segments were, for the most part, productive about 87% or about 30% of the time in an earlier analysis. A later analysis linked a missense variant in DCLRE1C to the trimming of TCR beta V and J genes.

Germline loops: CDR1 LNHNV, CDR2 YYDKDF (reference sequence). The CDR3 spans 12 amino acids, including both terminal residues. The PCR was carried out with 60 Vbeta primers and 13 Jbeta primers. Assay used: immunoSEQ multiplex PCR; TCRdb lists only in-frame clones, some missing. This repertoire shows 150,000 to 200,000 clones, about 85% found once; its top ten account for roughly 1.5%. About this clone itself: Its antigen is not known. The limits of the CDR3 on the DNA are not certain, so only TCRdb's listed CDR3 is given.

The J gene is TRBJ1-1, the V gene TRBV15; the table's D call, TRBD1, has no DNA check behind it. This TCR derives from a woman aged 45-59 years in good health and CMV-seronegative. Sequencing was done on a sample of PBMCs. CDR3 protein: CATSVGTGILFF.